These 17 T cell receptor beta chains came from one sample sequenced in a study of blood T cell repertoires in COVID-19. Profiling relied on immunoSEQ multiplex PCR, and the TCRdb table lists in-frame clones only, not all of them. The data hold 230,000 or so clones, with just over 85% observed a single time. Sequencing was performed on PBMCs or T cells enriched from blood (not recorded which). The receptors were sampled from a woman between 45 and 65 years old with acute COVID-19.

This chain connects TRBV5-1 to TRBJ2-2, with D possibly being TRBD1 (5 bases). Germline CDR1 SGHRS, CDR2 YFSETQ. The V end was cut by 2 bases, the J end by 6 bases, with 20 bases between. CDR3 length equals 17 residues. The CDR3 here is CASSFRTGRSLSGELFF. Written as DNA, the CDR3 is TGCGCCAGCAGCTTTCGAACAGGACGGAGTCTGTCCGGGGAGCTGTTTTTT.

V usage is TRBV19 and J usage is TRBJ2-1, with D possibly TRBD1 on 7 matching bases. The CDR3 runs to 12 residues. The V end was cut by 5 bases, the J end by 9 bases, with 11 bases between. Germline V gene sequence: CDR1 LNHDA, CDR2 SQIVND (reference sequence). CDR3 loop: CASSGGTVEQFF. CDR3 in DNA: TGTGCCAGTAGTGGAGGGACAGTTGAGCAGTTCTTC.

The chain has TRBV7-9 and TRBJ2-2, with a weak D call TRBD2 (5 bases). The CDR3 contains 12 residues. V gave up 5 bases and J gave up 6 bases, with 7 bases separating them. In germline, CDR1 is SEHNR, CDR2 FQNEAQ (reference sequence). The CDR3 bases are TGTGCCAGCAGCACTAGGGCCGGGGAGCTGTTTTTT. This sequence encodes CASSTRAGELFF.

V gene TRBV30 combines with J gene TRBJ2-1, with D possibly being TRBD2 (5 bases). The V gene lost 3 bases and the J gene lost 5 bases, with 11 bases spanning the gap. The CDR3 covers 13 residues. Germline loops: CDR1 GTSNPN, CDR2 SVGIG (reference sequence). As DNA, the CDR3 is TGTGCCTGGAGCCTCGAGGGAAACAATGAGCAGTTCTTC. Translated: CAWSLEGNNEQFF.

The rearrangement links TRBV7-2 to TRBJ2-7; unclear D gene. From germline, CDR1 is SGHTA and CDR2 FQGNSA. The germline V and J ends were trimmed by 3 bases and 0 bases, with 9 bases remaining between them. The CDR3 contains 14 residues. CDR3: CASSFDSPSYEQYF. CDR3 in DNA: TGTGCCAGCAGCTTCGACTCGCCCTCCTACGAGCAGTACTTC. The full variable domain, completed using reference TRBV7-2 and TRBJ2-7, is GAGVSQSPSNKVTEKGKDVELRCDPISGHTALYWYRQSLGQGLEFLIYFQGNSAPDKSGLPSDRFSAERTGGSVSTLTIQRTQQEDSAVYLCASSFDSPSYEQYFGPGTRLTVT.

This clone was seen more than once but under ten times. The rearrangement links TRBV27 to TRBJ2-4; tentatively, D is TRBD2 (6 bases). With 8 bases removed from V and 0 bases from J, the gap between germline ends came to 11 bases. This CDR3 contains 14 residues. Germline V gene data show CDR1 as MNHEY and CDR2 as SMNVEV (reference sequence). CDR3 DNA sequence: TGTGCCAGCTCGCCGGGGGTAGCCAAAAACATTCAGTACTTC. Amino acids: CASSPGVAKNIQYF.

DNA of the CDR3: TGTGCCAGTCACGGGGGGTCGGCGCGAACAGAAGCTTTCTTT. The encoded protein is CASHGGSARTEAFF. J is TRBJ1-1 and V is TRBV28, with D perhaps matching TRBD1 (5 bases). The length of the CDR3 is 14 residues. The V gene's germline CDR1 is MDHEN and CDR2 SYDVKM. V lost 9 bases, J lost 8 bases, and 22 bases lay in between.

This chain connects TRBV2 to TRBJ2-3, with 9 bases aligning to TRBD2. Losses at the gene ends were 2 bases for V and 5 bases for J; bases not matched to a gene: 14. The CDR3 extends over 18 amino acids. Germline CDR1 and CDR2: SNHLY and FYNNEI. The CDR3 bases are TGTGCCAGCAGTGAACTTGGGTCTAGCGGGGCAAAGCGAGATACGCAGTATTTT. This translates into CASSELGSSGAKRDTQYF.

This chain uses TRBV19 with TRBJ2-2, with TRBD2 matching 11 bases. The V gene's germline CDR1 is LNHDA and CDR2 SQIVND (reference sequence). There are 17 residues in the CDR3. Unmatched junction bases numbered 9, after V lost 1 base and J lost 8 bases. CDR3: CASSIGAASGRSGELFF. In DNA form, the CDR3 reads TGTGCCAGTAGTATAGGGGCGGCTAGCGGGAGGTCTGGGGAGCTGTTTTTT.

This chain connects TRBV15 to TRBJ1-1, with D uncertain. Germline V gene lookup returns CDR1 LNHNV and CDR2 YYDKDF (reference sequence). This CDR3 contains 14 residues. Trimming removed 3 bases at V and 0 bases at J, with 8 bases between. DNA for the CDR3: TGTGCCACCAGCAGTGAACGGGTGAACACTGAAGCTTTCTTT. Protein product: CATSSERVNTEAFF.

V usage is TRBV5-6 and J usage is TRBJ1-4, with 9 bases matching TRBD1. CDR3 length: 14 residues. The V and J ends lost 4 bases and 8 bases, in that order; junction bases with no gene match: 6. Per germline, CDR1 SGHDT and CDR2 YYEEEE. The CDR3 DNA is TGTGCCAGCAGCCCGGACAGGGGTGGAGAAAAACTGTTTTTT. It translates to CASSPDRGGEKLFF.

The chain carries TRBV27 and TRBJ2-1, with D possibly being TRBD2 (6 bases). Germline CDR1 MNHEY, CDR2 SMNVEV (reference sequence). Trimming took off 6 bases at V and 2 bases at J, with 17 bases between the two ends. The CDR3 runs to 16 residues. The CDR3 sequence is CASSRISGLTYNEQFF. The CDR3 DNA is TGTGCCAGCAGCCGCATTAGCGGCCTCACCTACAATGAGCAGTTCTTC.

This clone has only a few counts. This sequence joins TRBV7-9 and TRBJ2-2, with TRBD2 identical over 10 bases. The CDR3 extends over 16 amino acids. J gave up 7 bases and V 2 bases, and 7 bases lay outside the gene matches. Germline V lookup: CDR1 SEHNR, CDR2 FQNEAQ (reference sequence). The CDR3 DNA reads TGTGCCAGCAGCTTATATGCTAGCGGGAGTATCGGGGAGCTGTTTTTT. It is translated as CASSLYASGSIGELFF.

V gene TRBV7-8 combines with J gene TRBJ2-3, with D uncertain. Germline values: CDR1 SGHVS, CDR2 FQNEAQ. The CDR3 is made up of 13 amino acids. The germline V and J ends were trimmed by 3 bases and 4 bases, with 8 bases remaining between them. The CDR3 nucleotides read TGTGCCAGCAGCTTTGAGGCGGCAGATACGCAGTATTTT. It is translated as CASSFEAADTQYF.

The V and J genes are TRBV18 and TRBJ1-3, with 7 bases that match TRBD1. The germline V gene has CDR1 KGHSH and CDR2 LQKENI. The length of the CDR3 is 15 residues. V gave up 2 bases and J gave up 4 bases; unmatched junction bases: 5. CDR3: CASSPETGPGNTIYF. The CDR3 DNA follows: TGTGCCAGCTCACCAGAGACAGGGCCCGGAAACACCATATATTTT.

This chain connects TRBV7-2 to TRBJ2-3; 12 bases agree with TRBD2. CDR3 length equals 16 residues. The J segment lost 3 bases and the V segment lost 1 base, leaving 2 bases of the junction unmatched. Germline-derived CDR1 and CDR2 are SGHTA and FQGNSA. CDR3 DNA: TGTGCCAGCAGCTTAGGACTAGCGGGAGCGACAGATACGCAGTATTTT. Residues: CASSLGLAGATDTQYF. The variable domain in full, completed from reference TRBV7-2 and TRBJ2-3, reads GAGVSQSPSNKVTEKGKDVELRCDPISGHTALYWYRQSLGQGLEFLIYFQGNSAPDKSGLPSDRFSAERTGGSVSTLTIQRTQQEDSAVYLCASSLGLAGATDTQYFGPGTRLTVL.

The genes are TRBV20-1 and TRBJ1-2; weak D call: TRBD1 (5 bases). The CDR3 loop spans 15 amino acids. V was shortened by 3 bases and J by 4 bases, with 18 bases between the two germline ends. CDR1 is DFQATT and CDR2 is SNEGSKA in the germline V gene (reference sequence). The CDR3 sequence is CSASQQGVLGYGYTF. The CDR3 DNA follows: TGCAGTGCTAGTCAGCAGGGCGTGCTTGGCTATGGCTACACCTTC.